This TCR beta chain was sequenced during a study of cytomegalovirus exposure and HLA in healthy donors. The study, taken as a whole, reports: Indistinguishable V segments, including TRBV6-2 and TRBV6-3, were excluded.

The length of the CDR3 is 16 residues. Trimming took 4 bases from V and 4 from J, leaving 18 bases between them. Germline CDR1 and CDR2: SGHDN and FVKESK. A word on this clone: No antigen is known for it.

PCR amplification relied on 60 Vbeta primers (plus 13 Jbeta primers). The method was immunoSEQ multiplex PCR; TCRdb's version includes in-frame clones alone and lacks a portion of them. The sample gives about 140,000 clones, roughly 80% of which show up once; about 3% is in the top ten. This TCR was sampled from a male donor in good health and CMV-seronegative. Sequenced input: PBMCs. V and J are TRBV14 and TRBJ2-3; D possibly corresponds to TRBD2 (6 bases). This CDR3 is CASSPGLTRDPDTQYF. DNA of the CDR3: TGTGCCAGCAGCCCCGGACTGACTAGGGACCCAGATACGCAGTATTTT.